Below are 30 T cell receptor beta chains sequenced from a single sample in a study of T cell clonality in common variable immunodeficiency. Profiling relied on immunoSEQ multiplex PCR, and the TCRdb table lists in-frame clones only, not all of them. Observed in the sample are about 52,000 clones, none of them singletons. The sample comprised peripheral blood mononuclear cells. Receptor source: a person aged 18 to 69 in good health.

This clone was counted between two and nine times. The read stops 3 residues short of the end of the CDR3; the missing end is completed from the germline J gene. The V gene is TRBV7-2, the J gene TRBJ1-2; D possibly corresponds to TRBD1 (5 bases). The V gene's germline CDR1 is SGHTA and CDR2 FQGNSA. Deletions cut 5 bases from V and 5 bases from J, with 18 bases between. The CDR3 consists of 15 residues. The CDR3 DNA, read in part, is TGTGCCAGCAGCAAGTTTGGGGCGGAGGCTTATGGC. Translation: CASSKFGAEAYG. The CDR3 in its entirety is CASSKFGAEAYGYTF.

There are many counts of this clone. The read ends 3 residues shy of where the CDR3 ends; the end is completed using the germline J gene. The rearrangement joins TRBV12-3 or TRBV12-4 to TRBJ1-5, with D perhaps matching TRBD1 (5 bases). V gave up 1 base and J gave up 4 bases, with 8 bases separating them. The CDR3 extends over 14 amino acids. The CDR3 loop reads CASSLEGNNQPQHF. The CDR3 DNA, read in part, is TGTGCCAGCAGTTTAGAGGGGAATAATCAGCCC.

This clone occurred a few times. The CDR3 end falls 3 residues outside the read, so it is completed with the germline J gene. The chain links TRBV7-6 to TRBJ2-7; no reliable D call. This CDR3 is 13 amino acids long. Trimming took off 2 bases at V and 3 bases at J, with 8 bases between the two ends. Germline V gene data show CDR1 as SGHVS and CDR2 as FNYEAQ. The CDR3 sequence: CASSLSAFYEQYF. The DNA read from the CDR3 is TGTGCCAGCAGCTTAAGCGCGTTCTACGAG.

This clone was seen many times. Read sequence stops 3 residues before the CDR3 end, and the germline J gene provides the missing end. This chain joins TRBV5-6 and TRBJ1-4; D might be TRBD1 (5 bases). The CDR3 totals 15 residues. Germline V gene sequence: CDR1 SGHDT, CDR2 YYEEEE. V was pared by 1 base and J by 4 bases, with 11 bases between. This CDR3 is CASSLTDRVNEKLFF. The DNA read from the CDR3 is TGTGCCAGCAGCTTGACCGACAGAGTTAATGAAAAA.

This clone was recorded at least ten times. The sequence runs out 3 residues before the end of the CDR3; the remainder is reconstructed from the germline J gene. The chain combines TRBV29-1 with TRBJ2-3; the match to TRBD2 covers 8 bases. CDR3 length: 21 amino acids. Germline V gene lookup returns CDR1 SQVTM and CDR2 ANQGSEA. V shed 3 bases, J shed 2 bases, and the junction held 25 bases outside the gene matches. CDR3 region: CSVDGRWDSGAPADFTDTQYF. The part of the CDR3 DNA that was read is TGCAGCGTTGATGGTCGGTGGGATAGCGGGGCACCCGCGGACTTCACAGATACG.

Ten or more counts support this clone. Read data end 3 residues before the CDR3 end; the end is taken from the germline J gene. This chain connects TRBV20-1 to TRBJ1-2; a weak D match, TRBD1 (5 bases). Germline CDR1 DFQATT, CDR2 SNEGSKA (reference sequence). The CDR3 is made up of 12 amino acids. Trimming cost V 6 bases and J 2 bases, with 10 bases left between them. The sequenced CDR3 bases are TGCAGTGCCCAAAACAGGAACTATGGC. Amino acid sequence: CSAQNRNYG. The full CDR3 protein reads CSAQNRNYGYTF.

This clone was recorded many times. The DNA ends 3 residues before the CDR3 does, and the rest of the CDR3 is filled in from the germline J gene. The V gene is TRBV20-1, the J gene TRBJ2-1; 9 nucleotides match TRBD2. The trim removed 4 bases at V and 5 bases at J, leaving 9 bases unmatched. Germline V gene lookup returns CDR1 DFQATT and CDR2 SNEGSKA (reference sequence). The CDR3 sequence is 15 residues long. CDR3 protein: CSATQSGRRHNEQFF. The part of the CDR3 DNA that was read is TGCAGTGCTACCCAGAGCGGGAGGCGTCACAATGAG.

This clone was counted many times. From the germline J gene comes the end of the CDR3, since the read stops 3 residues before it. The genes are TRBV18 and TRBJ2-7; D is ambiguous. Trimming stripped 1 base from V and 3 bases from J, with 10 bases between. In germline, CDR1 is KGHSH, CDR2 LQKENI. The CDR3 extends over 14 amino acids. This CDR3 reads CASSPQSGRYEQYF. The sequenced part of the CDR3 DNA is TGTGCCAGCTCACCACAATCAGGCCGCTACGAG.

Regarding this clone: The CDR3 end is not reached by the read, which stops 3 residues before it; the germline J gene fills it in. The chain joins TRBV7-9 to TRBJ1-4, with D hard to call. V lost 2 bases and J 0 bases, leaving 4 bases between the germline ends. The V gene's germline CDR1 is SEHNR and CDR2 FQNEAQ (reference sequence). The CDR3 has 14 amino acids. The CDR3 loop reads CASSLSATNEKLFF. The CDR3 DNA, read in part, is TGTGCCAGCAGCTTATCGGCAACTAATGAAAAA. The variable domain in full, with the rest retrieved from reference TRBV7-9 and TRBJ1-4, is DTGVSQNPRHKITKRGQNVTFRCDPISEHNRLYWYRQTLGQGPEFLTYFQNEAQLEKSRLLSDRFSAERPKGSFSTLEIQRTEQGDSAMYLCASSLSATNEKLFFGSGTQLSVL.

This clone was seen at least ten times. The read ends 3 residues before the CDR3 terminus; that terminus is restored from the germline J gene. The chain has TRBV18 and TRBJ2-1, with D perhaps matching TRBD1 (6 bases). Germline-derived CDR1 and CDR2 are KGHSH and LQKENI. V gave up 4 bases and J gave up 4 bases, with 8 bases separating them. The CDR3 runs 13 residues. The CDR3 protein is CASSLGQYNEQFF. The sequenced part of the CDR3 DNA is TGTGCCAGCTCACTGGGACAATACAATGAG.

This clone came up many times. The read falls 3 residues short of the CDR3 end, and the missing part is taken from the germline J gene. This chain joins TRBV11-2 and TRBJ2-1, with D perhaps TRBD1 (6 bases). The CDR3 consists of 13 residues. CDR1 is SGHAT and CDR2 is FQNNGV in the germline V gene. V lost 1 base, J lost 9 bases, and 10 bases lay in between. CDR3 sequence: CASSLGFRGEQFF. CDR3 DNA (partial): TGTGCCAGCAGCTTAGGTTTCAGGGGTGAG. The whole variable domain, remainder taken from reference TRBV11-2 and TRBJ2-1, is EAGVAQSPRYKIIEKRQSVAFWCNPISGHATLYWYQQILGQGPKLLIQFQNNGVVDDSQLPKDRFSAERLKGVDSTLKIQPAKLEDSAVYLCASSLGFRGEQFFGPGTRLTVL.

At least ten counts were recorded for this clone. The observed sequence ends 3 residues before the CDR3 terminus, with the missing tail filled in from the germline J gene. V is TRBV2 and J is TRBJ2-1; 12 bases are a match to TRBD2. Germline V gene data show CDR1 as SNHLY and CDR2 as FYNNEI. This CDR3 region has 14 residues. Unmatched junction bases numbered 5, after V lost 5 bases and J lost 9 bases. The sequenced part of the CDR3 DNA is TGTGCCAGCAGTCCTAGCGGGGGGGCGGTTGAG. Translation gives CASSPSGGAVE. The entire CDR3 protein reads CASSPSGGAVEQFF.

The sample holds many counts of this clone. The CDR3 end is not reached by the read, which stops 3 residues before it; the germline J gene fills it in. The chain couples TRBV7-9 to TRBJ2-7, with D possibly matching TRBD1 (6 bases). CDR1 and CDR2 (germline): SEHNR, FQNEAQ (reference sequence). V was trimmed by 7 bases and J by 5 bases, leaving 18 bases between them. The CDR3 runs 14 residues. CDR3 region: CASIPSRGADEQYF. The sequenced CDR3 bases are TGTGCCAGCATCCCCTCCAGGGGCGCGGACGAG.

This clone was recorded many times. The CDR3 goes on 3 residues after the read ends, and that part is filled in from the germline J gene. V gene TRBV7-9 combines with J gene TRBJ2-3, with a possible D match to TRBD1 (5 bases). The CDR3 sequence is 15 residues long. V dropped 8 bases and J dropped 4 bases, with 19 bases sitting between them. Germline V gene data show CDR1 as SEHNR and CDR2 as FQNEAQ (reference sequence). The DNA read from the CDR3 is TGTGCCAGCGCCAAAGTTGGGGCCTCCCCAGATACG. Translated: CASAKVGASPDT. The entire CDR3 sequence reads CASAKVGASPDTQYF.

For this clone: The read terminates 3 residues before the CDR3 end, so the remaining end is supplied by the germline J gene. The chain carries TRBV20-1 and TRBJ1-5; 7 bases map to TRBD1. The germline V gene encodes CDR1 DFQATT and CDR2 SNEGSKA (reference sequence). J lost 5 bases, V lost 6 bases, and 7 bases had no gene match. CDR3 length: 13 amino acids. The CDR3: CSATGDQDQPQHF. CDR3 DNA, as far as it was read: TGCAGTGCAACAGGGGATCAGGATCAGCCC.

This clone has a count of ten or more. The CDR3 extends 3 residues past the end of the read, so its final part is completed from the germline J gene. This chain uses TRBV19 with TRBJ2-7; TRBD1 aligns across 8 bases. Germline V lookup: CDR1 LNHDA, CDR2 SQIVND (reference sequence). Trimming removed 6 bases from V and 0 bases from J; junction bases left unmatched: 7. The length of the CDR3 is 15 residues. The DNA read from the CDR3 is TGTGCCAGTAGCCAGACAGGGGAGTTCTCCTACGAG. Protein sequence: CASSQTGEFSYE. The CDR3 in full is CASSQTGEFSYEQYF.

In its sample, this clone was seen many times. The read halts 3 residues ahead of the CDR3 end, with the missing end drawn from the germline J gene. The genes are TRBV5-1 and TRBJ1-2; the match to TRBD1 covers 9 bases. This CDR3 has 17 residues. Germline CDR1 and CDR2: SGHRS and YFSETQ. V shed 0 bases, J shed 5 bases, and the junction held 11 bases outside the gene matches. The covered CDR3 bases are TGCGCCAGCAGCTTGGACAGGGGGCCCTTTACCTCATATGGC. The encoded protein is CASSLDRGPFTSYG. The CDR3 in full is CASSLDRGPFTSYGYTF.

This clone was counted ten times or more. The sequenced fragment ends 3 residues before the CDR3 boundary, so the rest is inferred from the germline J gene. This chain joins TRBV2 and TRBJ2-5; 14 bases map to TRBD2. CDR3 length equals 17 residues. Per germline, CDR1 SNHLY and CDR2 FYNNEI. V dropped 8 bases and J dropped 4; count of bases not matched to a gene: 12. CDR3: CASPRGGTSGRGETQYF. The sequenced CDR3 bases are TGTGCCAGCCCTCGGGGGGGGACTAGCGGGAGAGGAGAGACC. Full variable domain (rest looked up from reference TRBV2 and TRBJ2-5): EPEVTQTPSHQVTQMGQEVILRCVPISNHLYFYWYRQILGQKVEFLVSFYNNEISEKSEIFDDQFSVERPDGSNFTLKIRSTKLEDSAMYFCASPRGGTSGRGETQYFGPGTRLLVL.

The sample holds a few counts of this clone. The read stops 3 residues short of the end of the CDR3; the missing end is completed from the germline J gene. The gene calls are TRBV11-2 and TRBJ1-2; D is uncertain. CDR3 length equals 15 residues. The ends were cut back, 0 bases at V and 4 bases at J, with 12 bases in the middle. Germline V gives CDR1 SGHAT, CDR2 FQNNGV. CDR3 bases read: TGTGCCAGCAGCTTAGATGCCCGGTCCTTCTATGGC. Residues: CASSLDARSFYG. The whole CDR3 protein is CASSLDARSFYGYTF.

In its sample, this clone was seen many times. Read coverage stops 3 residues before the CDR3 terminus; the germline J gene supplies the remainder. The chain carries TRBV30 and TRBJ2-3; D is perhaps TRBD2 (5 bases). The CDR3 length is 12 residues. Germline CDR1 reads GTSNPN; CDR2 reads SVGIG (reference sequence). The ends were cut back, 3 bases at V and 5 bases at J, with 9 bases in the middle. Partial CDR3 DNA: TGTGCCTGGAGCGCGGGCCTAGATACG. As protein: CAWSAGLDT. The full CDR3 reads CAWSAGLDTQYF.

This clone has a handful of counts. Partial CDR3 DNA: TGTGCCAGCAGCCAATACGACAGGGTGGAGACC. Translated, it gives CASSQYDRVET. In full, the CDR3 is CASSQYDRVETQYF. J is TRBJ2-5 and V is TRBV14; 7 bases align to TRBD1. The read ends 3 residues before the CDR3 terminus; that terminus is restored from the germline J gene. V gave up 2 bases and J gave up 5 bases; unmatched junction bases: 5. The CDR3 is made up of 14 amino acids. Germline V gene lookup returns CDR1 SGHDN and CDR2 FVKESK. The variable domain in full, completed from reference TRBV14 and TRBJ2-5, reads EAGVTQFPSHSVIEKGQTVTLRCDPISGHDNLYWYRRVMGKEIKFLLHFVKESKQDESGMPNNRFLAERTGGTYSTLKVQPAELEDSGVYFCASSQYDRVETQYFGPGTRLLVL.

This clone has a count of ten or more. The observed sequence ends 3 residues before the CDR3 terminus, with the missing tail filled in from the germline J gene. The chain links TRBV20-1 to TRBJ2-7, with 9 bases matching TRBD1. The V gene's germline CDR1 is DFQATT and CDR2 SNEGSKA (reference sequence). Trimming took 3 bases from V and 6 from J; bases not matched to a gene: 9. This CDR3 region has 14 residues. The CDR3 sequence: CSASKPGQGAEQYF. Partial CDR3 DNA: TGCAGTGCTAGTAAACCGGGACAGGGCGCCGAG.

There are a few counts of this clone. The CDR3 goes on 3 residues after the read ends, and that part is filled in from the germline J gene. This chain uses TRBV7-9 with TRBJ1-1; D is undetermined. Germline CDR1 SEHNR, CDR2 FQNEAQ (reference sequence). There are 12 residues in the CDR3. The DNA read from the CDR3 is TGTGCCAGCAGCTCACCACAAGGGTCA. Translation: CASSSPQGS. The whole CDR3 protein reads CASSSPQGSAFF.

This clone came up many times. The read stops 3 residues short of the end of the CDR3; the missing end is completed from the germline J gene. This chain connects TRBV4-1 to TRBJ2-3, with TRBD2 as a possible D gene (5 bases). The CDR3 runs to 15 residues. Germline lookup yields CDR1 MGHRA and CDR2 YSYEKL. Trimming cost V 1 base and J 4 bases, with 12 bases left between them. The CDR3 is CASSQVMLASDTQYF. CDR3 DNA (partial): TGCGCCAGCAGCCAAGTCATGCTAGCCTCAGATACG.

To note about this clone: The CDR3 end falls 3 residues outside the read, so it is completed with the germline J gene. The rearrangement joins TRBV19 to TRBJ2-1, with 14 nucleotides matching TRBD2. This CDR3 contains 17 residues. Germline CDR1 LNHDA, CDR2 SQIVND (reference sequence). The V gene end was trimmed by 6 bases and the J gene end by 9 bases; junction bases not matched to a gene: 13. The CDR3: CASRFPPGLAGEPEQFF. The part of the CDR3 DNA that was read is TGTGCCAGTAGATTTCCGCCGGGACTAGCGGGAGAGCCTGAG.

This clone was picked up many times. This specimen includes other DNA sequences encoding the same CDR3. CDR3 amino acids: CASSPGTGYGYTF. Partial CDR3 DNA: TGTGCCAGTAGCCCAGGGACAGGGTACGGC. The J gene is TRBJ1-2, the V gene TRBV19, with TRBD1 matching over 9 bases. The read gets to within 3 residues of the CDR3 end, and the germline J gene fills in the rest. This CDR3 comprises 13 residues. Per the germline V gene, CDR1 is LNHDA and CDR2 is SQIVND (reference sequence).

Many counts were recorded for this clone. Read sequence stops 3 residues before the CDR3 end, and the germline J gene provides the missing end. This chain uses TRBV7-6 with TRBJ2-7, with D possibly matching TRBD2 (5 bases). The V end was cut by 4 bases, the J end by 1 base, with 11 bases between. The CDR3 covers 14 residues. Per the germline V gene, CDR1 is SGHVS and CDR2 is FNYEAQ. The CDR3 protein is CASSSFGGSYEQYF. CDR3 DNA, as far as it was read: TGTGCCAGCAGCTCGTTCGGCGGGTCCTACGAG. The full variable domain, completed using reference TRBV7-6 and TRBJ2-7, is GAGVSQSPRYKVTKRGQDVALRCDPISGHVSLYWYRQALGQGPEFLTYFNYEAQQDKSGLPNDRFSAERPEGSISTLTIQRTEQRDSAMYRCASSSFGGSYEQYFGPGTRLTVT.

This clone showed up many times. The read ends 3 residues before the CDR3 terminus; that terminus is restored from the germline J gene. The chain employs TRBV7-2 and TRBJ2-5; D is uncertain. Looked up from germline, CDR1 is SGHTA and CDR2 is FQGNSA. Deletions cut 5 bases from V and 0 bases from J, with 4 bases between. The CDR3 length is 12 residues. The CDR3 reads CASSHYQETQYF. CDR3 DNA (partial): TGTGCCAGCAGCCACTACCAAGAGACC.

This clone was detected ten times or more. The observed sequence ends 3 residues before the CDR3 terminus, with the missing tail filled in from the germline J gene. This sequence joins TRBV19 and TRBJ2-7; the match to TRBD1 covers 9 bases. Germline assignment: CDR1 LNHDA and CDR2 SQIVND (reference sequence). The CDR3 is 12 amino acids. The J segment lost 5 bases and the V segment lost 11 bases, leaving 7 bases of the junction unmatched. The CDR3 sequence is CACGQGSHEQYF. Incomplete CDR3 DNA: TGTGCCTGTGGACAGGGGTCCCACGAG.

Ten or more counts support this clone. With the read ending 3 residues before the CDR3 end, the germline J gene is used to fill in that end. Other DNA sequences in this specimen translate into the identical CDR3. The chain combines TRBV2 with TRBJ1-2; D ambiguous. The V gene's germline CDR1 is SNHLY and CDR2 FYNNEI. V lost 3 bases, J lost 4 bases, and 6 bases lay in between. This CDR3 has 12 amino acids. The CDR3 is CASSEHSYGYTF. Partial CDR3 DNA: TGTGCCAGCAGTGAGCACAGCTATGGC.